This T cell receptor (beta chain) was sequenced during a study of blood T cell repertoires in COVID-19. Across the study: Italy, Spain and the United States were the sources of the convalescent and acute COVID-19 samples. PBMCs, B-cell-depleted T cells, or T cells provided the cDNA or gDNA that made up the material.

Under the authors' procedure: Nucleated cell counts were estimated from reference gene primer amplification. The table came from immunoSEQ multiplex PCR; TCRdb's copy has only in-frame clones and leaves some out. Clone size and V and J calls were adopted from that table, with D and trimming inferred from the DNA. Among about 100,000 clones listed, roughly 85% were seen once. CDR3 size: 15 residues. Trimming pared 3 bases from V and 7 bases from J, leaving 13 bases between. CDR1 is MDHEN and CDR2 is SYDVKM in the germline V gene. The material sequenced was peripheral blood. The rearrangement links TRBV28 to TRBJ1-6; possibly TRBD1 for D (5 bases). This clonotype was obtained from a human donor in a cohort sampled during active COVID-19. CDR3 in DNA: TGTGCCAGCAGTTTTAGCGGGGGGGAGAATTCACCCCTCCACTTT. This encodes CASSFSGGENSPLHF.